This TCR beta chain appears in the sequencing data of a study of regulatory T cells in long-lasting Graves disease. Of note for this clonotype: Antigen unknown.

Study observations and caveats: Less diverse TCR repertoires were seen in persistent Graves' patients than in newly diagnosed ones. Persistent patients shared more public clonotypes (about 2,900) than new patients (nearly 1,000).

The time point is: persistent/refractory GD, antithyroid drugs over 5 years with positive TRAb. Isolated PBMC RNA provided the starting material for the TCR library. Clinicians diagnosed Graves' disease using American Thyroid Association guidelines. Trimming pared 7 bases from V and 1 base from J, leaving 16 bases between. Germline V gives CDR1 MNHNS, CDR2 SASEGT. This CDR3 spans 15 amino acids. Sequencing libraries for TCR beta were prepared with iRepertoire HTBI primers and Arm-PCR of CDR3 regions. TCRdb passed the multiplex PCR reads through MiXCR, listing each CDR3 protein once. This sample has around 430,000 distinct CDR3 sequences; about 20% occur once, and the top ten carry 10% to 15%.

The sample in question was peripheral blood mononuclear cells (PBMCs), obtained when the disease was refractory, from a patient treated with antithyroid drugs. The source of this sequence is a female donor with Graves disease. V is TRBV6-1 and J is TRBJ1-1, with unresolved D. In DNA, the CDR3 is TGTGCCAGCAACACCCCCTACGAGGGGAACACTGAAGCTTTCTTT. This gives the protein CASNTPYEGNTEAFF.